In its sample, the clone carrying this TCR beta chain was seen many times. What it binds is unknown. The study amplified TCR beta CDR3 regions using RNA transcripts. An initial RT-PCR round employing HTBI primers preceded a second-round multiplex PCR. TCRdb fed the multiplex PCR reads into MiXCR, producing one record per CDR3 protein. The sample records about 370,000 distinct CDR3 sequences, 15% to 20% being singletons. This sample is drawn from a study of Graves' ophthalmopathy and Graves' hyperthyroidism. Study results and limitations: Built on 13 signatures, a model told ophthalmopathy apart from stable hyperthyroidism with almost 90% sensitivity and around 80% specificity.

The CDR3 is 16 amino acids. CDR1 and CDR2 (germline): MNHEY, SVGAGI. Trimming stripped 7 bases from V and 4 bases from J, with 22 bases between. Physicians reached a diagnosis by relying on clinical symptoms, serum thyroxine, TRAb, thyroid ultrasound and orbital computed tomography. The PBMCs had their origin in roughly 9.8 ml of fresh peripheral blood. The specimen was peripheral blood. This chain links TRBV6-5 with TRBJ1-2; weak D call: TRBD1 (5 bases). The source is a woman aged 18-30 years with Graves' ophthalmopathy. CDR3 region: CASISARSGGVYGYTF. The CDR3 DNA reads as TGTGCCAGCATTTCCGCACGGTCCGGGGGGGTCTATGGCTACACCTTC.